Detailed here is one T cell receptor (beta chain). The antigen is not known. Looked up from germline, CDR1 is DFQATT and CDR2 is SNEGSKA (reference sequence). CDR3 size: 13 residues. Trimming cost V 3 bases and J 7 bases, with 12 bases left between them. Sequencing of TCR beta drew on CD8+ and CD4+ T cells from blood. The RNA, roughly 0.45 to 1 ug, was put through reverse transcription using random hexamers. TCRdb fed the immunoSEQ multiplex PCR reads into MiXCR, producing one record per CDR3 protein. The table records around 200,000 distinct CDR3 sequences, more than 90% of them present only once. The data derive from a study of CD8 T cells in Susac syndrome. Study observations and caveats: None of the CD4+ T cell repertoires in Susac syndrome showed clonal expansion.

This receptor was identified in a human donor with Susac syndrome. Sequencing was carried out using CD4+ T cells from PBMCs. This rearrangement joins TRBV20-1 to TRBJ1-4; the D is unclear. The CDR3 coding sequence is TGCAGTGCTAGCGAGCCGTCGGGTGAAAAACTGTTTTTT. Protein: CSASEPSGEKLFF.